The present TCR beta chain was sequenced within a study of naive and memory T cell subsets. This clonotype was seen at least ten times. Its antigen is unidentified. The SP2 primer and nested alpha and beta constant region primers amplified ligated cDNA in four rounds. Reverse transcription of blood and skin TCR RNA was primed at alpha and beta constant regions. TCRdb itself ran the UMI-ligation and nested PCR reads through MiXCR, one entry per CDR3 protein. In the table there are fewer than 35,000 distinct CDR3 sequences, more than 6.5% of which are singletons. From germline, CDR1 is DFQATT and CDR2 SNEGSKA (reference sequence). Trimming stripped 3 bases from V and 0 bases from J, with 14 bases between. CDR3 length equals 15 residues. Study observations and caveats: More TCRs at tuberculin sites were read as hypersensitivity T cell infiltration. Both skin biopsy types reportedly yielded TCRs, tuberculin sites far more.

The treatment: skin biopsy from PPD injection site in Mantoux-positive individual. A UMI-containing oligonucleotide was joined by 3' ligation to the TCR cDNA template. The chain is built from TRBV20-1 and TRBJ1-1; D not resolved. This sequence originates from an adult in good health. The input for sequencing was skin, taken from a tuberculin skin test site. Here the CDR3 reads CSASVRGRMNTEAFF. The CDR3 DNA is TGCAGTGCTAGTGTCCGGGGAAGGATGAACACTGAAGCTTTCTTT.